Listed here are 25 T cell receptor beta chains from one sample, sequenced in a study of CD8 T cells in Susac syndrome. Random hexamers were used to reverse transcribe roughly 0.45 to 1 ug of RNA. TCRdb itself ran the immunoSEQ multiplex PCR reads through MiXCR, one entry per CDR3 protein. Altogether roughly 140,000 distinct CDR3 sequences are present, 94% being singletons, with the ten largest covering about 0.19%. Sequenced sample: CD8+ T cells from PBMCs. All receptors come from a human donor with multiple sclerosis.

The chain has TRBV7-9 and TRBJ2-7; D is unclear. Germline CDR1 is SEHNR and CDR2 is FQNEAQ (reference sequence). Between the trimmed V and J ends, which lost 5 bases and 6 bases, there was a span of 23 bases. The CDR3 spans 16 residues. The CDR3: CASSPPNSRRPLEQYF. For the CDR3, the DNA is TGTGCCAGCAGCCCCCCCAATAGCCGTCGACCCCTCGAGCAGTACTTC.

CDR3 residues: CASSQLEGAGETQYF. The CDR3 DNA reads as TGCGCCAGCAGCCAACTAGAGGGGGCAGGGGAGACCCAGTACTTC. The V call is TRBV4-1, the J call TRBJ2-5; 7 nucleotides align to TRBD1. J was trimmed by 5 bases and V by 2 bases; bases with no gene match: 8. The CDR3 is made up of 15 amino acids. Germline CDR1 reads MGHRA; CDR2 reads YSYEKL.

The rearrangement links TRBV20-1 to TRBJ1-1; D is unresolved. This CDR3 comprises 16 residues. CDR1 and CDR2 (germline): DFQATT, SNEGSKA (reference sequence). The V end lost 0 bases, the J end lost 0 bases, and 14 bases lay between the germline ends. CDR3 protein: CSARDLDEAMNTEAFF. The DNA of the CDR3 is TGCAGTGCTAGAGATCTCGATGAGGCCATGAACACTGAAGCTTTCTTT.

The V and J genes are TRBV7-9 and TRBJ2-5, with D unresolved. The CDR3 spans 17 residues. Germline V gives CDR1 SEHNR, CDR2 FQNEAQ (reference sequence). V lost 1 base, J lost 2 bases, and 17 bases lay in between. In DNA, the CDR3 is TGTGCCAGCAGCTTAGATTCCGACTCCGAGGAACAAGAGACCCAGTACTTC. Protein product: CASSLDSDSEEQETQYF. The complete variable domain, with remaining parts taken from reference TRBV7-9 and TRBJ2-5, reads DTGVSQNPRHKITKRGQNVTFRCDPISEHNRLYWYRQTLGQGPEFLTYFQNEAQLEKSRLLSDRFSAERPKGSFSTLEIQRTEQGDSAMYLCASSLDSDSEEQETQYFGPGTRLLVL.

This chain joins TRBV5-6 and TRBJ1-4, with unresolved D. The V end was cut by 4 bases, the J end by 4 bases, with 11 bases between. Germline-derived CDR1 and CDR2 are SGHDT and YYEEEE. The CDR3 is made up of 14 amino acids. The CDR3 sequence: CASSPGVDNEKLFF. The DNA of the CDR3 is TGTGCCAGCAGCCCCGGAGTCGATAATGAAAAACTGTTTTTT.

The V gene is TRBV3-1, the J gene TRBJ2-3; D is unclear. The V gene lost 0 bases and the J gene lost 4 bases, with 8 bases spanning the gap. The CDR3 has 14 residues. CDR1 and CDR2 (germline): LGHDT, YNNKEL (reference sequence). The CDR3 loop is CASSQDYRADTQYF. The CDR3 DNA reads TGTGCCAGCAGCCAAGATTACCGGGCAGATACGCAGTATTTT.

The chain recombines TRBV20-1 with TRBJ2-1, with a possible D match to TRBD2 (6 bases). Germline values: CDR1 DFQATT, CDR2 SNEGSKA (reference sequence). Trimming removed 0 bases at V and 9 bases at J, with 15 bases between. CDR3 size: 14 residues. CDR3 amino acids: CSAREVAAGPEQFF. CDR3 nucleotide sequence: TGCAGTGCTAGAGAGGTAGCGGCAGGGCCTGAGCAGTTCTTC.

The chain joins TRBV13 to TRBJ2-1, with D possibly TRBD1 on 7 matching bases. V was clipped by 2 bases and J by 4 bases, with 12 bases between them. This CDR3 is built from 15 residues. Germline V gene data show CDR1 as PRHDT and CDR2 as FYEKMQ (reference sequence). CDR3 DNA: TGTGCCAGCAGCTTAAATCAGGGGGGATACAATGAGCAGTTCTTC. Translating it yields CASSLNQGGYNEQFF.

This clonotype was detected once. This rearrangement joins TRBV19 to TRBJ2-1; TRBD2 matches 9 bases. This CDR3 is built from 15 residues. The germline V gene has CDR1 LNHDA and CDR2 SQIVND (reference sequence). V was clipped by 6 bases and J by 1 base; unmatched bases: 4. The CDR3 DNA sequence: TGTGCCAGTAGAGGCGGGGGGGCGTCCTACAATGAGCAGTTCTTC. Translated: CASRGGGASYNEQFF. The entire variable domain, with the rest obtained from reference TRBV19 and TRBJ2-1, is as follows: DGGITQSPKYLFRKEGQNVTLSCEQNLNHDAMYWYRQDPGQGLRLIYYSQIVNDFQKGDIAEGYSVSREKKESFPLTVTSAQKNPTAFYLCASRGGGASYNEQFFGPGTRLTVL.

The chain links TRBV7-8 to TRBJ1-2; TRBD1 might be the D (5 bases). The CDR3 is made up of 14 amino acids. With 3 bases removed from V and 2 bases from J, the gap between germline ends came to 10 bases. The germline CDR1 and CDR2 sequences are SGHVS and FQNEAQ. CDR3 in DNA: TGTGCCAGCAGCTTGGAGGGGCAGAACTATGGCTACACCTTC. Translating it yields CASSLEGQNYGYTF. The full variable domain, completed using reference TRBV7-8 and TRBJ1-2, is GAGVSQSPRYKVAKRGQDVALRCDPISGHVSLFWYQQALGQGPEFLTYFQNEAQLDKSGLPSDRFFAERPEGSVSTLKIQRTQQEDSAVYLCASSLEGQNYGYTFGSGTRLTVV.

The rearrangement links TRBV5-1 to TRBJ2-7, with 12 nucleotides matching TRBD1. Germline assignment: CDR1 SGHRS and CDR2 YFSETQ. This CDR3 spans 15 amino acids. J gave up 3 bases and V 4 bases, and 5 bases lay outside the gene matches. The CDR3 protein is CASSQGQGAGYEQYF. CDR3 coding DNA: TGCGCCAGCAGCCAGGGACAGGGGGCAGGCTACGAGCAGTACTTC.

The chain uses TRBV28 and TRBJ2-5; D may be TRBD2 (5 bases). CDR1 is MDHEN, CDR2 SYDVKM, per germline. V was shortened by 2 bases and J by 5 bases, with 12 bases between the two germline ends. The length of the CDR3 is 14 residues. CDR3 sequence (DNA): TGTGCCAGCAGTTTACGGGGTGGTCAGGAGACCCAGTACTTC. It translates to CASSLRGGQETQYF.

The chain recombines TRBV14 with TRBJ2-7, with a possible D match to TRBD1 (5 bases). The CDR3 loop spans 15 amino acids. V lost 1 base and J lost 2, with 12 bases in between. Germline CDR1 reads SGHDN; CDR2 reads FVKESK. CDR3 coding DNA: TGTGCCAGCAGCCAAGTCGAGACAGACCCCTACGAGCAGTACTTC. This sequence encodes CASSQVETDPYEQYF. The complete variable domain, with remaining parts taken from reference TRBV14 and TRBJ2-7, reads EAGVTQFPSHSVIEKGQTVTLRCDPISGHDNLYWYRRVMGKEIKFLLHFVKESKQDESGMPNNRFLAERTGGTYSTLKVQPAELEDSGVYFCASSQVETDPYEQYFGPGTRLTVT.

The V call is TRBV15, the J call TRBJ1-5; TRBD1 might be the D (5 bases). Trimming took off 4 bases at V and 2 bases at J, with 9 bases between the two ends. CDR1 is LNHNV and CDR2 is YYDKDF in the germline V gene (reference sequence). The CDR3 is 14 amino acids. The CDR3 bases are TGTGCCACCAGCAAGTCCAGGGGCAATCAGCCCCAGCATTTT. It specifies CATSKSRGNQPQHF.

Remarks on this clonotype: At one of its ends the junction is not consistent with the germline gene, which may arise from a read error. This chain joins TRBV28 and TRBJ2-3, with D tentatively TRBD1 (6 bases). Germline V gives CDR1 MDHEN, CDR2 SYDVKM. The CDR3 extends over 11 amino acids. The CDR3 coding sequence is TGTGCCAGCGGGGTTGGACAGATAGGTGCCTTT. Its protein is CASGVGQIGAF. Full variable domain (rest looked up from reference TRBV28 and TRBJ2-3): DVKVTQSSRYLVKRTGEKVFLECVQDMDHENMFWYRQDPGLGLRLIYFSYDVKMKEKGDIPEGYSVSREKKERFSLILESASTNQTSMYLCASGVGQIGAFGPGTRLTVL.

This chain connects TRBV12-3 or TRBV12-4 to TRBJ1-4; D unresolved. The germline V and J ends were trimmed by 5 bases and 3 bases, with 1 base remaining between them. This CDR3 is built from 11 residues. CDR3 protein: CASSANEKLFF. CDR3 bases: TGTGCCAGCAGTGCTAATGAAAAACTGTTTTTT.

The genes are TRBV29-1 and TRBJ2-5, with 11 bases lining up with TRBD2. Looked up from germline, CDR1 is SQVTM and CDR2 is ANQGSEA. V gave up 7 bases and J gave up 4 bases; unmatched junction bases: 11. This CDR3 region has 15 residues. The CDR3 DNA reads TGCAGCGCCACCACTAGCGGGGGTCCGGGAGAGACCCAGTACTTC. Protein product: CSATTSGGPGETQYF.

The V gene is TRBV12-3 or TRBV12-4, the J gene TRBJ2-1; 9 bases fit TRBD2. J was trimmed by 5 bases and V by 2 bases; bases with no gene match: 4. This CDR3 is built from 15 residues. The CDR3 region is CASSLRLAGNNEQFF. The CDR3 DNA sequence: TGTGCCAGCAGTTTACGCCTAGCGGGGAACAATGAGCAGTTCTTC.

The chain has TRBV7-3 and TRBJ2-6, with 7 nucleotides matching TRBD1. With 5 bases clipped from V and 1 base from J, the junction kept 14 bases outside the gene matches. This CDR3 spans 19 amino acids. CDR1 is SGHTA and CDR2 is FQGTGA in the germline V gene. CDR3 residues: CASSPRQGVTKSGANVLTF. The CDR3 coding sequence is TGTGCCAGCAGCCCCAGACAGGGAGTCACAAAATCTGGGGCCAACGTCCTGACTTTC.

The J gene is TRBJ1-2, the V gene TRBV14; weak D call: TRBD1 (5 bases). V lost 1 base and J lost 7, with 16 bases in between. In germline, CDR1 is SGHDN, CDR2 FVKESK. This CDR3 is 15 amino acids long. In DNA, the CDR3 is TGTGCCAGCAGCCAAGGGAAGGGCAGGGTGCGTGGCTACACCTTC. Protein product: CASSQGKGRVRGYTF. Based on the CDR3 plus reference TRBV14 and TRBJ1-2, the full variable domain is EAGVTQFPSHSVIEKGQTVTLRCDPISGHDNLYWYRRVMGKEIKFLLHFVKESKQDESGMPNNRFLAERTGGTYSTLKVQPAELEDSGVYFCASSQGKGRVRGYTFGSGTRLTVV.

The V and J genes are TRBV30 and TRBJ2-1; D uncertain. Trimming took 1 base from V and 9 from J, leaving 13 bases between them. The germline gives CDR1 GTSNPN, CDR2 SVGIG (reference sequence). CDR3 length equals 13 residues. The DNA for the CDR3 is TGTGCCTGGAGTGCAAGAGAGGTTTTTGAGCAGTTCTTC. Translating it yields CAWSAREVFEQFF.

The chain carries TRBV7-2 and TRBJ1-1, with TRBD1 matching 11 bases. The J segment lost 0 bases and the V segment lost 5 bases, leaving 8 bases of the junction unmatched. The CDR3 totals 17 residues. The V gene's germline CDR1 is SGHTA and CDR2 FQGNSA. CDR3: CASSTRDRGWMNTEAFF. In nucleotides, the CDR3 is TGTGCCAGCAGCACCAGGGACAGGGGGTGGATGAACACTGAAGCTTTCTTT.

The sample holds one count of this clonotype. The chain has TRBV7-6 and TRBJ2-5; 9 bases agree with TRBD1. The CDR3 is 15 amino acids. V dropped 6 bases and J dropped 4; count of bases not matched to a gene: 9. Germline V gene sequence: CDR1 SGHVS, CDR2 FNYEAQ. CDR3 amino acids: CASSLDRGRAETQYF. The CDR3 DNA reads TGTGCCAGCAGTCTGGACAGGGGCAGGGCAGAGACCCAGTACTTC.

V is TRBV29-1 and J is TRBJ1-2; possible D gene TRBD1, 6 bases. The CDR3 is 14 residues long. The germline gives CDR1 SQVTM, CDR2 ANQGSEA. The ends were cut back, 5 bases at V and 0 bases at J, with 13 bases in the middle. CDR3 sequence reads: CSVRQGLANYGYTF. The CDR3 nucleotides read TGCAGCGTTCGGCAGGGGCTTGCTAACTATGGCTACACCTTC.

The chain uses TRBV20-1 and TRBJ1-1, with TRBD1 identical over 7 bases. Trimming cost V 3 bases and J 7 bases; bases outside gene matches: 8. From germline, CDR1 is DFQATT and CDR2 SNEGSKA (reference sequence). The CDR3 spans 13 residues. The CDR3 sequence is CSARQRGRNEAFF. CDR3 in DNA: TGCAGTGCTAGGCAGAGGGGGCGGAATGAAGCTTTCTTT.